The 18 T cell receptor beta chains given below trace back to one sample, sequenced in a study of blood T cell repertoires in COVID-19. Libraries were prepared by immunoSEQ multiplex PCR; TCRdb keeps only in-frame clonotypes and omits some of them. The sample lists over 250,000 clones, roughly 86% occurring once. The sequenced material came from PBMCs or T cells enriched from blood (not recorded which). The receptors shown here come from a woman aged 18-29 years who had recovered from COVID-19.

This clone appeared a single time. At the DNA level, this CDR3 is encoded by other sequences in the same sample as well. The V gene is TRBV5-1, the J gene TRBJ2-3, with TRBD1 matching over 10 bases. Trimming took 0 bases from V and 4 from J; bases not matched to a gene: 2. CDR1 and CDR2 (germline): SGHRS, YFSETQ. The CDR3 is 15 residues long. The CDR3, as DNA: TGCGCCAGCAGCTTGGGACAGGGGGCCGCAGATACGCAGTATTTT. Amino acids: CASSLGQGAADTQYF.

This clone was seen only once. J is TRBJ1-6 and V is TRBV2; maybe TRBD1 (5 bases). The CDR3 is 14 residues long. V dropped 6 bases and J dropped 4 bases, with 10 bases sitting between them. Germline CDR1 and CDR2: SNHLY and FYNNEI. The CDR3 sequence is CASRADSYNSPLHF. In DNA form, the CDR3 reads TGTGCCAGCAGGGCAGACAGTTATAATTCACCCCTCCACTTT.

This clone was seen just once. The chain employs TRBV5-1 and TRBJ2-7; D might be TRBD1 (5 bases). Germline V CDR1 and CDR2: SGHRS, YFSETQ. This CDR3 is 14 amino acids long. The ends were cut back, 0 bases at V and 3 bases at J, with 10 bases in the middle. The chain's CDR3 is CASSLEGLYYEQYF. The CDR3 coding sequence is TGCGCCAGCAGCTTGGAGGGGCTATACTACGAGCAGTACTTC.

The genes are TRBV6-2 or TRBV6-3 and TRBJ2-5; D perhaps matches TRBD2 (6 bases). CDR1 and CDR2 from the germline V gene are MNHEY and SVGEGT. The CDR3 contains 12 residues. Trimming pared 6 bases from V and 3 bases from J, leaving 8 bases between. CDR3 DNA: TGTGCCAGCAGCCGCGGGAAAGAGACCCAGTACTTC. As protein: CASSRGKETQYF.

The chain has TRBV4-1 and TRBJ2-1; the match to TRBD2 covers 12 bases. CDR3 length equals 17 residues. From germline, CDR1 is MGHRA and CDR2 YSYEKL. The V gene end was trimmed by 4 bases and the J gene end by 7 bases; junction bases not matched to a gene: 11. CDR3 in amino acids: CASSRFPRLAGVNEQFF. CDR3 nucleotide sequence: TGCGCCAGCAGCCGTTTCCCGAGACTAGCGGGAGTTAATGAGCAGTTCTTC.

This chain connects TRBV7-2 to TRBJ2-2; a weak D match, TRBD2 (5 bases). The CDR3 covers 14 residues. The V end lost 5 bases, the J end lost 1 base, and 8 bases lay between the germline ends. Germline CDR1 and CDR2: SGHTA and FQGNSA. The CDR3 coding sequence is TGTGCCAGCAGCCTGGACTGGAACACCGGGGAGCTGTTTTTT. Amino acid sequence: CASSLDWNTGELFF.

The gene calls are TRBV7-8 and TRBJ1-5, with 7 bases identical to TRBD1. The CDR3 covers 17 residues. J gave up 2 bases and V 4 bases, and 11 bases lay outside the gene matches. Germline CDR1 is SGHVS and CDR2 is FQNEAQ. The CDR3 region has the DNA TGTGCCAGCAGCTATCGGGACAGACCGTCGCGCAATCAGCCCCAGCATTTT. Amino acids: CASSYRDRPSRNQPQHF.

The rearrangement links TRBV9 to TRBJ2-7; D perhaps matches TRBD2 (6 bases). Germline V gene sequence: CDR1 SGDLS, CDR2 YYNGEE. Trimming shortened V by 0 bases and J by 5 bases, and 18 bases separated the two germline ends. The CDR3 loop spans 16 amino acids. CDR3 nucleotide sequence: TGTGCCAGCAGCGTAGGGGGAGGAGGCGGGAACGACGAGCAGTACTTC. Translation gives CASSVGGGGGNDEQYF.

This chain uses TRBV29-1 with TRBJ2-1; perhaps TRBD1 as D (5 bases). The CDR3 contains 15 residues. Per germline, CDR1 SQVTM and CDR2 ANQGSEA. V was pared by 4 bases and J by 3 bases, with 16 bases between. The CDR3 nucleotides are TGCAGCGTTGGATCCCTGGGGCTATACTACAATGAGCAGTTCTTC. This translates into CSVGSLGLYYNEQFF.

The chain employs TRBV6-2 or TRBV6-3 and TRBJ2-5; 9 positions agree with TRBD1. Trimming at V came to 2 bases and at J to 4 bases, leaving 14 bases not matched to a gene. The CDR3 covers 18 residues. Per the germline V gene, CDR1 is MNHEY and CDR2 is SVGEGT. For the CDR3, the DNA is TGTGCCAGCAGTTACCACCTGCGTGTGGGACAGGGTGGAGAGACCCAGTACTTC. This sequence encodes CASSYHLRVGQGGETQYF.

V usage is TRBV30 and J usage is TRBJ2-7; 7 bases are a match to TRBD1. Germline values: CDR1 GTSNPN, CDR2 SVGIG (reference sequence). CDR3 length: 14 residues. With V trimmed by 0 bases and J by 2 bases, 4 bases remained unmatched. In DNA form, the CDR3 reads TGTGCCTGGAGTGTAGGGACAGTCACCTACGAGCAGTACTTC. Its protein is CAWSVGTVTYEQYF.

The chain links TRBV3-1 (or the pseudogene TRBV3-2) to TRBJ2-3, with D possibly matching TRBD1 (6 bases). Between the trimmed V and J ends, which lost 4 bases and 4 bases, there was a span of 12 bases. The CDR3 is 14 amino acids. Germline CDR1 LGHDT, CDR2 YNNKEL (reference sequence). As DNA, the CDR3 is TGTGCCAGCAGCCTGGGGGCCGGCCCAGATACGCAGTATTTT. Its translation is CASSLGAGPDTQYF.

The rearrangement links TRBV4-1 to TRBJ2-7; 8 nucleotides agree with TRBD1. J lost 2 bases, V lost 0 bases, and 6 bases had no gene match. The V gene's germline CDR1 is MGHRA and CDR2 YSYEKL. CDR3 length: 16 residues. The CDR3 sequence is CASSQDYGTGTYEQYF. The CDR3 coding sequence is TGCGCCAGCAGCCAAGATTACGGGACAGGAACCTACGAGCAGTACTTC.

The chain employs TRBV2 and TRBJ2-7; 9 bases line up with TRBD1. The V and J ends lost 7 bases and 4 bases, in that order; junction bases with no gene match: 11. The CDR3 totals 15 residues. Germline V gene data show CDR1 as SNHLY and CDR2 as FYNNEI. CDR3 sequence (DNA): TGTGCCAGCATTTGGGACAGGGACTTGTCGTACGAGCAGTACTTC. As protein: CASIWDRDLSYEQYF.

This chain joins TRBV12-3 or TRBV12-4 and TRBJ2-7; D is unclear. The CDR3 contains 11 residues. Trimming removed 3 bases from V and 7 bases from J, with 7 bases in between. The CDR3 nucleotides are TGTGCCAGCAGTTTTAGCCCTGAGCAGTACTTC. Amino acid sequence: CASSFSPEQYF.

The V call is TRBV28, the J call TRBJ2-2, with 7 bases aligning to TRBD1. CDR3 size: 14 residues. Germline CDR1 and CDR2: MDHEN and SYDVKM. V gave up 4 bases and J gave up 8 bases; unmatched junction bases: 7. The CDR3 loop is CASSSWGTDGELFF. In DNA, the CDR3 is TGTGCCAGCAGTTCCTGGGGGACAGATGGGGAGCTGTTTTTT.

This chain uses TRBV5-1 with TRBJ2-1; 9 bases line up with TRBD2. This CDR3 has 17 amino acids. The J segment lost 9 bases and the V segment lost 0 bases, leaving 13 bases of the junction unmatched. Germline V gene sequence: CDR1 SGHRS, CDR2 YFSETQ. The CDR3 coding sequence is TGCGCCAGCAGCTTGGCTGTTAGCGGGGGCCTCACCCCTGAGCAGTTCTTC. It codes for CASSLAVSGGLTPEQFF.

The chain links TRBV7-6 to TRBJ1-4; tentative D call: TRBD1 (6 bases). V was shortened by 3 bases and J by 0 bases, with 11 bases between the two germline ends. Germline lookup yields CDR1 SGHVS and CDR2 FNYEAQ. The CDR3 runs to 16 residues. The CDR3 spells CASSFGTRATNEKLFF. As DNA, the CDR3 is TGTGCCAGCAGCTTCGGGACACGTGCAACTAATGAAAAACTGTTTTTT.